Shown below are 30 T cell receptor beta chains from a single sample sequenced in a study of Graves' ophthalmopathy and Graves' hyperthyroidism. The sequenced template was RNA, covering the TCR beta CDR3 region. Second-round multiplex PCR came after first-round RT-PCR with HTBI primers. Via MiXCR, TCRdb re-called the multiplex PCR reads, giving one row per CDR3 protein. The sample includes more than 1,000,000 distinct CDR3 sequences, 36% of them seen just once. Sequencing input: peripheral blood or thyroid tissue (not recorded which). The receptors originated from an adult man with Graves' hyperthyroidism.

This clonotype was seen many times. The rearrangement links TRBV5-1 to TRBJ2-7; no reliable D call. Germline values: CDR1 SGHRS, CDR2 YFSETQ. This CDR3 comprises 16 residues. Trimming shortened V by 0 bases and J by 0 bases, and 13 bases separated the two germline ends. This CDR3 reads CASSLGISRHSYEQYF. For the CDR3, the DNA is TGCGCCAGCAGCTTGGGTATTAGCCGCCACTCCTACGAGCAGTACTTC.

This clonotype turned up a few times. The chain couples TRBV12-3 or TRBV12-4 to TRBJ1-5, with D possibly matching TRBD1 (5 bases). V was clipped by 1 base and J by 6 bases, with 19 bases between them. This CDR3 region has 17 residues. The CDR3 reads CASSLGGRGREGQPQHF. As DNA, the CDR3 is TGTGCCAGCAGTTTAGGGGGACGTGGCAGGGAGGGTCAGCCCCAGCATTTT.

The rearrangement joins TRBV29-1 to TRBJ1-4, with 7 bases matching TRBD1. The CDR3 consists of 13 residues. With V trimmed by 8 bases and J by 4 bases, 7 bases remained unmatched. The germline V gene encodes CDR1 SQVTM and CDR2 ANQGSEA. The CDR3 spells CSPGQRINEKLFF. In DNA form, the CDR3 reads TGCAGCCCGGGACAGAGGATTAATGAAAAACTGTTTTTT.

The chain uses TRBV19 and TRBJ1-1; no clear D gene. CDR1 LNHDA and CDR2 SQIVND come from the germline V gene (reference sequence). This CDR3 has 12 amino acids. V was cut by 7 bases and J by 11 bases, with 17 bases left in between. The CDR3 sequence: CASTLGGIYAFF. Here the CDR3 DNA reads TGTGCCAGTACCTTAGGTGGTATTTATGCTTTCTTT. Full variable domain (rest looked up from reference TRBV19 and TRBJ1-1): DGGITQSPKYLFRKEGQNVTLSCEQNLNHDAMYWYRQDPGQGLRLIYYSQIVNDFQKGDIAEGYSVSREKKESFPLTVTSAQKNPTAFYLCASTLGGIYAFFGQGTRLTVV.

This clonotype was seen just once. The chain employs TRBV11-1 and TRBJ1-3; TRBD1 aligns across 8 bases. The CDR3 totals 16 residues. V shed 5 bases and J 0 bases; nucleotides not matched to a gene: 6. CDR1 is SGHAT, CDR2 FQDESV, per germline (reference sequence). The CDR3 coding sequence is TGTGCCAGCAGCCCTCGACAGGGGTTCTCTGGAAACACCATATATTTT. Residues: CASSPRQGFSGNTIYF. Full variable domain (rest looked up from reference TRBV11-1 and TRBJ1-3): EAEVAQSPRYKITEKSQAVAFWCDPISGHATLYWYRQILGQGPELLVQFQDESVVDDSQLPKDRFSAERLKGVDSTLKIQPAELGDSAMYLCASSPRQGFSGNTIYFGEGSWLTVV.

This clonotype was picked up many times. The chain is built from TRBV7-2 and TRBJ1-4; D is undetermined. The CDR3 extends over 11 amino acids. V was cut by 5 bases and J by 10 bases, with 8 bases left in between. Germline V gives CDR1 SGHTA, CDR2 FQGNSA. This CDR3 is CASSLGGKLFF. The CDR3 region has the DNA TGTGCCAGCAGCCTAGGTGGAAAACTGTTTTTT.

V usage is TRBV10-2 and J usage is TRBJ2-2, with no clear D. The CDR3 has 11 amino acids. Germline CDR1 and CDR2: WSHSY and SAAADI. The V end was cut by 6 bases, the J end by 8 bases, with 7 bases between. CDR3 amino acids: CASRGRGELFF. For the CDR3, the DNA is TGCGCCAGCAGAGGTCGAGGGGAGCTGTTTTTT.

There are many counts of this clonotype. The V call is TRBV7-6, the J call TRBJ2-5; possible D gene TRBD1, 5 bases. CDR3 length equals 13 residues. The germline V gene encodes CDR1 SGHVS and CDR2 FNYEAQ. V lost 7 bases and J 4 bases, leaving 13 bases between the germline ends. Here the CDR3 DNA reads TGTGCCAGCAACCGGGCAACAGGAGAGACCCAGTACTTC. This gives the protein CASNRATGETQYF.

Concerning this clonotype itself: Given a much more abundant clone one base away, this may be a read error. V and J are TRBV5-5 and TRBJ1-5; either TRBD1 or TRBD2 may fit D (5 bases each). The closer fit of TRBJ2-3 to the DNA end suggests the J call may be wrong. The germline CDR1 and CDR2 sequences are SGHKS and YYEKEE (reference sequence). The CDR3 totals 16 residues. The chain's CDR3 is CASSLFPGTSNQPQYF. The CDR3 bases are TGTGCCAGCAGCTTGTTTCCCGGGACGAGCAATCAGCCCCAGTATTTT.

This clonotype turned up a few times. V gene TRBV10-3 combines with J gene TRBJ1-3; no definite D call. V was trimmed by 10 bases and J by 0 bases, leaving 13 bases between them. The CDR3 consists of 14 residues. CDR1 and CDR2 (germline): ENHRY, SYGVKD. CDR3 bases: TGTGCCACATTTGGAGAGAGCTCTGGAAACACCATATATTTT. Its translation is CATFGESSGNTIYF.

This clonotype was counted between two and nine times. The chain recombines TRBV4-1 with TRBJ1-1, with TRBD1 identical over 11 bases. Germline V lookup: CDR1 MGHRA, CDR2 YSYEKL. J gave up 2 bases and V 3 bases, and 2 bases lay outside the gene matches. The CDR3 is made up of 15 amino acids. Written as DNA, the CDR3 is TGCGCCAGCAGCCAGGACAGGGGGCTAAACACTGAAGCTTTCTTT. Encoded protein: CASSQDRGLNTEAFF.

J is TRBJ2-3 and V is TRBV20-1; 10 positions agree with TRBD2. The germline gives CDR1 DFQATT, CDR2 SNEGSKA (reference sequence). The J segment lost 1 base and the V segment lost 5 bases, leaving 3 bases of the junction unmatched. The CDR3 totals 14 residues. The CDR3 spells CSAQGLAGTDTQYF. DNA for the CDR3: TGCAGTGCTCAAGGACTAGCGGGCACAGATACGCAGTATTTT.

This rearrangement joins TRBV29-1 to TRBJ2-7; 11 positions match TRBD2. The V and J ends lost 8 bases and 2 bases, in that order; junction bases with no gene match: 5. The CDR3 extends over 13 amino acids. In germline, CDR1 is SQVTM, CDR2 ANQGSEA. The CDR3: CSSGTSGAYEQYF. CDR3 bases: TGCAGCAGTGGGACTAGCGGCGCCTACGAGCAGTACTTC.

As concerns this clonotype: Just one base apart from a much larger clone, this may be a read error. V and J are TRBV20-1 and TRBJ1-4; unclear D gene. Looked up from germline, CDR1 is DFQATT and CDR2 is SNEGSKA (reference sequence). CDR3 length equals 17 residues. CDR3 nucleotide sequence: TGCAGTGCTAGAGGGGGTACAGACGTTGCAACTAATAAAAAACTGTTTTTT. Its protein product is CSARGGTDVATNKKLFF.

CDR3: CASSSPRGTNTGELFF. The CDR3 bases are TGTGCCAGCAGCTCCCCGCGGGGGACGAACACCGGGGAGCTGTTTTTT. The rearrangement links TRBV6-5 to TRBJ2-2, with 7 bases matching TRBD2. CDR1 and CDR2 (germline): MNHEY, SVGAGI. The ends lost 6 bases at V and 0 bases at J; junction bases unmatched: 7. The CDR3 is 16 amino acids.

This clonotype has more than one count but fewer than ten. The V gene is TRBV7-9, the J gene TRBJ2-5; D is possibly TRBD1 (5 bases). The CDR3 runs to 16 residues. Between the trimmed V and J ends, which lost 3 bases and 5 bases, there was a span of 19 bases. The germline V gene encodes CDR1 SEHNR and CDR2 FQNEAQ (reference sequence). The CDR3 loop reads CASSLGRAWARETQYF. In nucleotides, the CDR3 is TGTGCCAGCAGCTTGGGGCGCGCGTGGGCGCGGGAGACCCAGTACTTC.

This clonotype was counted ten times or more. CDR3 sequence: CASSHGQTGETQYF. The CDR3 DNA is TGTGCCAGCAGCCACGGACAGACCGGAGAGACCCAGTACTTC. The rearrangement uses TRBV7-9 and TRBJ2-5; a weak D match, TRBD1 (6 bases). V lost 5 bases and J 4 bases, leaving 14 bases between the germline ends. In germline, CDR1 is SEHNR, CDR2 FQNEAQ (reference sequence). The CDR3 spans 14 residues.

The sample holds many counts of this clonotype. The chain recombines TRBV5-1 with TRBJ1-1; weak D call: TRBD1 (6 bases). The CDR3 has 19 amino acids. CDR1 and CDR2 (germline): SGHRS, YFSETQ. V was cut by 4 bases and J by 1 base, with 26 bases left in between. CDR3 region: CASSHPSGGHAKRNTEAFF. The CDR3 DNA reads TGCGCCAGCAGCCACCCTAGCGGGGGCCATGCAAAAAGGAACACTGAAGCTTTCTTT.

This chain links TRBV12-3 or TRBV12-4 with TRBJ2-7, with TRBD2 as a possible D gene (5 bases). The CDR3 loop spans 17 amino acids. V lost 2 bases to trimming and J lost 3 bases, with 20 bases between them. The CDR3 sequence is CASSLSGSSLVYYEQYF. CDR3 sequence (DNA): TGTGCCAGCAGTTTATCGGGCAGCTCACTAGTTTACTACGAGCAGTACTTC.

This clonotype was counted only a few times. This chain joins TRBV7-2 and TRBJ2-7; the match to TRBD2 covers 15 bases. J gave up 4 bases and V 5 bases, and 12 bases lay outside the gene matches. Germline-derived CDR1 and CDR2 are SGHTA and FQGNSA. The CDR3 is made up of 18 amino acids. Written as DNA, the CDR3 is TGTGCCAGCAGCCGAAGGACTAGCGGGAGGGGATATGTTTACGAGCAGTACTTC. This codes for CASSRRTSGRGYVYEQYF.

This clonotype was seen only once. The DNA of the CDR3 is TGCAGCGTTGAAACTAGGGAGTCGGAGACTGAAGCTTTCTTT. Translation: CSVETRESETEAFF. The chain combines TRBV29-1 with TRBJ1-1; D is unclear. This CDR3 comprises 14 residues. Germline V gives CDR1 SQVTM, CDR2 ANQGSEA. V shed 2 bases and J shed 5 bases, with 15 bases lying between them. The full variable domain, its missing parts supplied by reference TRBV29-1 and TRBJ1-1, is SAVISQKPSRDICQRGTSLTIQCQVDSQVTMMFWYRQQPGQSLTLIATANQGSEATYESGFVIDKFPISRPNLTFSTLTVSNMSPEDSSIYLCSVETRESETEAFFGQGTRLTVV.

This clonotype was picked up many times. V gene TRBV29-1 combines with J gene TRBJ2-7; 11 nucleotides align to TRBD2. The junction had 5 bases not matched to a gene; V was cut back by 7 bases and J by 6 bases. CDR3 size: 12 residues. Germline V lookup: CDR1 SQVTM, CDR2 ANQGSEA. This CDR3 is CSGYGTSGEQYF. The CDR3 DNA reads TGCAGCGGATATGGGACTAGCGGCGAGCAGTACTTC.

The chain combines TRBV19 with TRBJ2-7; 7 bases are a match to TRBD1. The CDR3 has 16 residues. The ends lost 11 bases at V and 0 bases at J; junction bases unmatched: 16. CDR1 is LNHDA, CDR2 SQIVND, per germline (reference sequence). CDR3 coding DNA: TGTGCCTGGAGTGTTTGGAGAGGGGGCGCCTCCTACGAGCAGTACTTC. Amino acid sequence: CAWSVWRGGASYEQYF. Full variable domain (remainder filled in from reference TRBV19 and TRBJ2-7): DGGITQSPKYLFRKEGQNVTLSCEQNLNHDAMYWYRQDPGQGLRLIYYSQIVNDFQKGDIAEGYSVSREKKESFPLTVTSAQKNPTAFYLCAWSVWRGGASYEQYFGPGTRLTVT.

Concerning this clonotype itself: Since a much larger clone is just one base distant, this may be a read error. V gene TRBV2 combines with J gene TRBJ2-5; tentative D call: TRBD2 (6 bases). The CDR3 has 13 residues. CDR1 is SNHLY, CDR2 FYNNEI, per germline. The CDR3 region has the DNA TGTGTCAACCAGCCCGGGAGAGCGGAGACCCAGTACTTC. Protein sequence: CVNQPGRAETQYF.

This clonotype was detected a few times. Here the CDR3 reads CAISGPGTGEDEQYF. For the CDR3, the DNA is TGTGCCATCAGTGGCCCCGGGACAGGGGAAGACGAGCAGTACTTC. This chain uses TRBV10-3 with TRBJ2-7; 10 nucleotides agree with TRBD1. CDR3 length equals 15 residues. Germline values: CDR1 ENHRY, CDR2 SYGVKD. Trimming removed 4 bases from V and 5 bases from J; junction bases left unmatched: 8.

This clonotype occurred a few times. V and J are TRBV4-3 and TRBJ1-3; weak D call: TRBD1 (6 bases). The germline V gene encodes CDR1 LGHNA and CDR2 YSLEER. This CDR3 is built from 13 residues. V dropped 8 bases and J dropped 0 bases, with 8 bases sitting between them. CDR3 bases: TGCGCCAGCGGGGGCCGCTCTGGAAACACCATATATTTT. It translates to CASGGRSGNTIYF.

Ten or more counts support this clonotype. The V gene is TRBV2, the J gene TRBJ1-4, with a possible D match to TRBD1 (6 bases). Between the trimmed V and J ends, which lost 6 bases and 8 bases, there was a span of 16 bases. This CDR3 has 14 residues. Germline V gives CDR1 SNHLY, CDR2 FYNNEI. The DNA for the CDR3 is TGTGCCAGCAGAGACACAGGGAATAGAGAAAAACTGTTTTTT. Translation: CASRDTGNREKLFF.

The CDR3 DNA sequence: TGTGCCAGCAGCTTGTGGCAGAGAACCTACGAGCAGTACTTC. Translation gives CASSLWQRTYEQYF. The chain links TRBV11-2 to TRBJ2-7; D unclear. CDR1 is SGHAT and CDR2 is FQNNGV in the germline V gene. V was clipped by 3 bases and J by 2 bases, with 11 bases between them. The CDR3 is 14 amino acids.

At least ten counts were recorded for this clonotype. This sequence joins TRBV2 and TRBJ2-5; 10 bases fit TRBD1. V gave up 8 bases and J gave up 5 bases; unmatched junction bases: 11. Per the germline V gene, CDR1 is SNHLY and CDR2 is FYNNEI. This CDR3 has 15 residues. CDR3 residues: CASPRDRGGRETQYF. The DNA for the CDR3 is TGTGCCAGCCCCCGGGACAGGGGAGGACGGGAGACCCAGTACTTC.

On this clonotype itself: An end of the junction does not agree with germline; a read error may underlie this. The V call is TRBV6-5, the J call TRBJ2-7; tentative D call: TRBD1 (5 bases). Per germline, CDR1 MNHEY and CDR2 SVGAGI. This CDR3 spans 17 amino acids. CDR3 residues: CASSHSSTGPSSYEQYF. The CDR3 DNA reads TGTGCCAGCAGTCACTCGTCCACAGGACCGAGCTCCTACGAGCAGTACTTC.